The sequence of this TCR beta chain was determined in a study of OX40 agonist ivuxolimab in advanced cancers. Study-wide context: With ivuxolimab, an agonistic anti-OX40 (CD134) antibody, patients were treated. The study's findings and limits: In CD8+ T cells, expanded clones were on average more numerous than in CD4+.

In this sample, this clone turned up once. Its antigen remains unidentified. The CDR3 contains 15 residues. V lost 5 bases, J lost 6 bases, and 16 bases lay in between. Germline-derived CDR1 and CDR2 are SGHAT and FQNNGV. Measured with immunoSEQ multiplex PCR; TCRdb has only the in-frame clones, and not every one. The table has around 56,000 clones, around 81% seen once; the top ten hold 4% to 5.5%. The rearrangement joins TRBV11-2 to TRBJ1-4, with TRBD1 as a possible D gene (5 bases). This sample comprised CD4+ or CD8+ T cells sorted from blood, obtained in a trial of the OX40 agonist ivuxolimab. The origin of this receptor is an adult with an advanced solid tumor such as melanoma, head and neck, liver or kidney cancer. The DNA of the CDR3 is TGTGCCAGCAGCCGGGGCAGGGTTGATGATGAAAAACTGTTTTTT. Translation: CASSRGRVDDEKLFF.